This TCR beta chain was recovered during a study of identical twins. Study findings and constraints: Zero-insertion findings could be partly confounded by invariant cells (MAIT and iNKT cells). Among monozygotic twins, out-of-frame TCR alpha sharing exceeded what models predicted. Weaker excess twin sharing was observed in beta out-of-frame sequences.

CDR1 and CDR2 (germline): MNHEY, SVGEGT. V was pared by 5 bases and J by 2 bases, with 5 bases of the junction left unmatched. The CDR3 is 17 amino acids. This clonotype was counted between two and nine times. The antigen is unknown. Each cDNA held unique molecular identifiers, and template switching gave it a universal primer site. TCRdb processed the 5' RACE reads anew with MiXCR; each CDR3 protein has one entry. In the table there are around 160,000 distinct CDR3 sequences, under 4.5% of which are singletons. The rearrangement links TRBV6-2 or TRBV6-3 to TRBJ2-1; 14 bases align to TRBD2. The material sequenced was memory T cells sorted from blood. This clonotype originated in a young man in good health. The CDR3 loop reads CASSPGTSGSAYNEQFF. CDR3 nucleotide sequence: TGTGCCAGCAGTCCCGGGACTAGCGGGAGCGCCTACAATGAGCAGTTCTTC.